This T cell receptor (beta chain) is from a study of OX40 agonist ivuxolimab in advanced cancers. Regarding the study as a whole: Expanded clones were, on average, more numerous in CD8+ T cells than in CD4+.

Details on this clone: Antigen: not known.

This CDR3 comprises 16 residues. V lost 0 bases to trimming and J lost 0 bases, with 10 bases between them. Germline assignment: CDR1 MNHNS and CDR2 SASEGT. Sequencing was performed with immunoSEQ multiplex PCR; in TCRdb, only in-frame clones are kept and a portion is missing. The data contain roughly 60,000 clones, 85% of them singletons. The clonotype originates from an adult with an advanced solid tumor such as melanoma, head and neck, liver or kidney cancer. The starting material was CD4+ or CD8+ T cells sorted from blood, obtained in a trial of the OX40 agonist ivuxolimab. V and J are TRBV6-1 and TRBJ2-3; no clear D. DNA of the CDR3: TGTGCCAGCAGTGAAGCGATAGGTTCTAGCACAGATACGCAGTATTTT. Translated, it gives CASSEAIGSSTDTQYF.